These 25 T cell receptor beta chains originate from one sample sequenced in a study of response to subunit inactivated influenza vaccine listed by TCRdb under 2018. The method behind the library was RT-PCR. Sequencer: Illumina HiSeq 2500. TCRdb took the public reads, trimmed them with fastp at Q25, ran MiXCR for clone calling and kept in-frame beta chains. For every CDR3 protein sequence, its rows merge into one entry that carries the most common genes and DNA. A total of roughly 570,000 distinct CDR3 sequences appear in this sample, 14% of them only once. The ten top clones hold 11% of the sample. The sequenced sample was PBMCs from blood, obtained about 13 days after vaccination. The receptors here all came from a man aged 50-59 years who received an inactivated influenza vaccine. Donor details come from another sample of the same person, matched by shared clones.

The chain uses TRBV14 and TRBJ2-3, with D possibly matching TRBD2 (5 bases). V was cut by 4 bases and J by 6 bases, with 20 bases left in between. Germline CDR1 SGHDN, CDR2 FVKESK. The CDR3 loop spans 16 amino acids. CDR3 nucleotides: TGTGCCAGCAGCCGTCAAAAGACCCCCGGGGTGGATACGCAGTATTTT. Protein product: CASSRQKTPGVDTQYF.

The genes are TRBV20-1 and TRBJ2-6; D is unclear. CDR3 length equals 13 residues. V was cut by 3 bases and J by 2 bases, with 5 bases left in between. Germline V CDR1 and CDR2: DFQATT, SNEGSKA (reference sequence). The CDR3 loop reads CSASLAGANVLTF. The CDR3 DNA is TGCAGTGCTAGCTTGGCTGGGGCCAACGTCCTGACTTTC.

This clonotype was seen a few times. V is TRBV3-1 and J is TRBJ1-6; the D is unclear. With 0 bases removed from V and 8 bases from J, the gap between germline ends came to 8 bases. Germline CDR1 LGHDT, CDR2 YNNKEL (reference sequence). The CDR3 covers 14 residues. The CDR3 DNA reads TGTGCCAGCAGCCAAGATCTCCTACATTCACCCCTCCACTTT. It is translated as CASSQDLLHSPLHF. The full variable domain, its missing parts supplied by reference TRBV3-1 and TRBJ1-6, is DTAVSQTPKYLVTQMGNDKSIKCEQNLGHDTMYWYKQDSKKFLKIMFSYNNKELIINETVPNRFSPKSPDKAHLNLHINSLELGDSAVYFCASSQDLLHSPLHFGNGTRLTVT.

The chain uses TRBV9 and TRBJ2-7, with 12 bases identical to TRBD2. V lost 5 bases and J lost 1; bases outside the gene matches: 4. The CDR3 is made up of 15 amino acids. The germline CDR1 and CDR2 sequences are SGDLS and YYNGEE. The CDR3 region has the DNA TGTGCCAGCAGTGGGACTAGCGGGTTTTCCTACGAGCAGTACTTC. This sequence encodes CASSGTSGFSYEQYF.

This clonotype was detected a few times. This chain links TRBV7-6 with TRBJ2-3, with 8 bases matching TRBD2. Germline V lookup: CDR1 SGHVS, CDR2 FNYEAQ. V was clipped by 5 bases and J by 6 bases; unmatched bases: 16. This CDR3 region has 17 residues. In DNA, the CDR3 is TGTGCCAGCAGCATCGGGGGGGTAACGCCCCTAACGGATACGCAGTATTTT. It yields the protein CASSIGGVTPLTDTQYF.

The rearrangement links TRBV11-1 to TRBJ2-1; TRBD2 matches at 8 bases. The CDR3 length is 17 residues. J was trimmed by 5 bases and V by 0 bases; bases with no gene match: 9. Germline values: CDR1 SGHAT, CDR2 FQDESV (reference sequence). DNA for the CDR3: TGTGCCAGCAGCTTAGCGCTAACAACTAGCGGCCACAATGAGCAGTTCTTC. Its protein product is CASSLALTTSGHNEQFF.

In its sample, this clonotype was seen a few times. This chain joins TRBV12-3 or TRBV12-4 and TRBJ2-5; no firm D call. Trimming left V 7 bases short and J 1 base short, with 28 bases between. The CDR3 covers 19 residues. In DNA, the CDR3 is TGTGCCAGCACCTTGGGTGGTGGGTCGCCGGGTTCTCGCCAAGAGACCCAGTACTTC. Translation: CASTLGGGSPGSRQETQYF.

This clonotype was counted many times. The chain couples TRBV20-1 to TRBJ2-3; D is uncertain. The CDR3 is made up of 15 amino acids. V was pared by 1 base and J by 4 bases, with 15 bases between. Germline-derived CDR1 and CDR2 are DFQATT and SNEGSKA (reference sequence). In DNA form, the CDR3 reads TGCAGTGCTAGAGGGGCCCGGATGGTCTCAGATACGCAGTATTTT. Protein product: CSARGARMVSDTQYF.

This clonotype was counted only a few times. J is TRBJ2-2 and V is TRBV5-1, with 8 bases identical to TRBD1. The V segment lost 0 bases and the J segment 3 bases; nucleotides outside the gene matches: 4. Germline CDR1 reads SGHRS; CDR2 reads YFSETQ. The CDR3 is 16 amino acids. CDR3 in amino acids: CASSLAPTGDTGELFF. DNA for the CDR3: TGCGCCAGCAGCTTGGCCCCGACAGGGGACACCGGGGAGCTGTTTTTT.

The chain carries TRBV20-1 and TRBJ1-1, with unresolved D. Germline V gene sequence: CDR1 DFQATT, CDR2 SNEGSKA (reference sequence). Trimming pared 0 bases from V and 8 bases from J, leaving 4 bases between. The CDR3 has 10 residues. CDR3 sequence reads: CSAREGEAFF. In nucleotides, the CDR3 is TGCAGTGCTAGAGAGGGAGAAGCTTTCTTT.

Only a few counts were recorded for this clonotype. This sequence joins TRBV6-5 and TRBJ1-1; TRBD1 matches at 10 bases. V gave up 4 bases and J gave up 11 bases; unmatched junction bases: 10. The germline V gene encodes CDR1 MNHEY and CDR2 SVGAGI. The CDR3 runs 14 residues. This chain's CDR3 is CASSSSGTGEFAFF. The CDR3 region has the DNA TGTGCCAGCAGTTCATCCGGGACAGGGGAGTTTGCTTTCTTT.

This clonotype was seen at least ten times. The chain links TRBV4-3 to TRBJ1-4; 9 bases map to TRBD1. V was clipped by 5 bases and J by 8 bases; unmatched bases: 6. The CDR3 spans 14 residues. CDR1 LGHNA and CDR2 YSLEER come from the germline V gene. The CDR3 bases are TGCGCCAGCAGCGCCGGGACAGGGAGGGAAAAACTGTTTTTT. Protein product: CASSAGTGREKLFF.

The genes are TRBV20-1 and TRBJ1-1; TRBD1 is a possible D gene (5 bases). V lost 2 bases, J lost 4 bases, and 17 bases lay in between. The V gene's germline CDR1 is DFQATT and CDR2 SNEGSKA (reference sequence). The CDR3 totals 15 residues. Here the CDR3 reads CSARRNPRGGTEAFF. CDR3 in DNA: TGCAGTGCTAGACGCAACCCGAGGGGAGGCACTGAAGCTTTCTTT.

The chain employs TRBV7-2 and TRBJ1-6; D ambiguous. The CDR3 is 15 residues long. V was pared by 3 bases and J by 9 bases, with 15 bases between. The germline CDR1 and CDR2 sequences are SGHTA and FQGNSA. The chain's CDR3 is CASSFPGKNSSPLHF. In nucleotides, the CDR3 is TGTGCCAGCAGCTTCCCGGGGAAGAACTCTTCACCCCTCCACTTT.

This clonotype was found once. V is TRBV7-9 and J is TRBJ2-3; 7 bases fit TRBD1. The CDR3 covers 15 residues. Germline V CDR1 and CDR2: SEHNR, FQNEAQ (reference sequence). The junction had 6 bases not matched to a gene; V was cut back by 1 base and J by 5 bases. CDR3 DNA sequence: TGTGCCAGCAGCTTAGTGACAGGGCAGGGAGATACGCAGTATTTT. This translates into CASSLVTGQGDTQYF.

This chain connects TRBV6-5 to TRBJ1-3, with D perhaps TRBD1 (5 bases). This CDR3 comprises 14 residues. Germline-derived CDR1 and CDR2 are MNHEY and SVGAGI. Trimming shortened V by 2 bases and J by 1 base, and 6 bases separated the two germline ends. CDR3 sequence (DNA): TGTGCCAGCAGTTACGGGACTTCTGGAAACACCATATATTTT. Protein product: CASSYGTSGNTIYF.

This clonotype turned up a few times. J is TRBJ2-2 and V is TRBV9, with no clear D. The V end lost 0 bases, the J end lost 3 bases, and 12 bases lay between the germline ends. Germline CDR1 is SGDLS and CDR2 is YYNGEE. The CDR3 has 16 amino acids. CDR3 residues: CASSVADGPYTGELFF. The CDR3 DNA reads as TGTGCCAGCAGCGTAGCTGATGGGCCTTACACCGGGGAGCTGTTTTTT. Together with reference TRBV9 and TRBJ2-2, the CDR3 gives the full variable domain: DSGVTQTPKHLITATGQRVTLRCSPRSGDLSVYWYQQSLDQGLQFLIQYYNGEERAKGNILERFSAQQFPDLHSELNLSSLELGDSALYFCASSVADGPYTGELFFGEGSRLTVL.

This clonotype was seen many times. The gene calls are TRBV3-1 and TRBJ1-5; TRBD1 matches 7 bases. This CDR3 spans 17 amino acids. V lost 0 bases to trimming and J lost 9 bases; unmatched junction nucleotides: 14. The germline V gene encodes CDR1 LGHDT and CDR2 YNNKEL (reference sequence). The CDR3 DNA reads TGTGCCAGCAGCCAAGATTACGGAGGGGGCGCGAGGGTGCCCCAGCATTTT. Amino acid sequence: CASSQDYGGGARVPQHF.

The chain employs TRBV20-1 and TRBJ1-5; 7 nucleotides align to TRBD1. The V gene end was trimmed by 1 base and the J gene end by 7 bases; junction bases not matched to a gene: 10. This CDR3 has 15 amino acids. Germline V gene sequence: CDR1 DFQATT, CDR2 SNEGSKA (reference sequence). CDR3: CSARAGTEVTQPQHF. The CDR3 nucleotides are TGCAGTGCTAGAGCCGGGACAGAAGTAACCCAGCCCCAGCATTTT.

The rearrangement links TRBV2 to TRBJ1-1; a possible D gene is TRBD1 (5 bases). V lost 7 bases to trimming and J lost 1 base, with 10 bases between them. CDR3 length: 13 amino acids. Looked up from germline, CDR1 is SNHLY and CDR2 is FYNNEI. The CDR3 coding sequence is TGTGCCAGCATTGGGGGAGAGAACACTGAAGCTTTCTTT. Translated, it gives CASIGGENTEAFF.

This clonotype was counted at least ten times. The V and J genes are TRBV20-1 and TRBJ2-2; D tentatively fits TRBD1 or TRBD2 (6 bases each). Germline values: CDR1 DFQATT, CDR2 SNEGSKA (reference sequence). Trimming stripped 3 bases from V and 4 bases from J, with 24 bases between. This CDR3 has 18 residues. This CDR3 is CSASPSGADRRVTGELFF. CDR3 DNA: TGCAGTGCTAGCCCCTCGGGGGCAGACCGACGGGTCACCGGGGAGCTGTTTTTT.

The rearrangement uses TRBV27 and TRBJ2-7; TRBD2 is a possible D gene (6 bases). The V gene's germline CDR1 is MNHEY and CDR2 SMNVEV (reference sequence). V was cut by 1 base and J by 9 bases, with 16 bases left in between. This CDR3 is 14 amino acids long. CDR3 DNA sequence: TGTGCCAGCAGTTTATATGGAGGGCTACGAGGGCAGTACTTC. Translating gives CASSLYGGLRGQYF.

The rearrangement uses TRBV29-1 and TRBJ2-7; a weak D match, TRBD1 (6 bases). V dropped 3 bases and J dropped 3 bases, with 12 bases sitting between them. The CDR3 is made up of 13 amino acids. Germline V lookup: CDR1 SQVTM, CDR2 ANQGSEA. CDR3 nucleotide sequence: TGCAGCGTTGATTTTGGGGGCAGCTACGAGCAGTACTTC. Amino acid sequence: CSVDFGGSYEQYF.

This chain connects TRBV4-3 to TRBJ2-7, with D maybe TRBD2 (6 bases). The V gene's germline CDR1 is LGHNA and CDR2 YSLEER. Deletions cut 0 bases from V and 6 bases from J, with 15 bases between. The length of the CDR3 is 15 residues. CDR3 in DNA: TGCGCCAGCAGCCAAGATGGTGGTCTGGAGGGCGAGCAGTACTTC. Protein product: CASSQDGGLEGEQYF.

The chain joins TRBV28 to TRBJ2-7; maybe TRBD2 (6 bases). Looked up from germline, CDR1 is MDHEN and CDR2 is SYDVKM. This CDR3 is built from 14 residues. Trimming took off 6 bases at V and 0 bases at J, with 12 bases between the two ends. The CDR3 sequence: CASRVSGPSYEQYF. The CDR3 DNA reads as TGTGCCAGCAGAGTCAGCGGGCCCTCCTACGAGCAGTACTTC.